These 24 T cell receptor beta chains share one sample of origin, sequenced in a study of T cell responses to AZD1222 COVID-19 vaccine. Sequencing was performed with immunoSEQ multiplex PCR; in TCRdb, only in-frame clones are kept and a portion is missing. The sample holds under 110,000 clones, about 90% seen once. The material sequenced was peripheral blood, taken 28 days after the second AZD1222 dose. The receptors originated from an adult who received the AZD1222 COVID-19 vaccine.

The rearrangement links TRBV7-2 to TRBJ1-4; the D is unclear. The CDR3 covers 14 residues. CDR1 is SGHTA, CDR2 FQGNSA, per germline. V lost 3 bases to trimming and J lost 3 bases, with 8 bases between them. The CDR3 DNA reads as TGTGCCAGCAGCTTGGTTCGGGCTAATGAAAAACTGTTTTTT. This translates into CASSLVRANEKLFF.

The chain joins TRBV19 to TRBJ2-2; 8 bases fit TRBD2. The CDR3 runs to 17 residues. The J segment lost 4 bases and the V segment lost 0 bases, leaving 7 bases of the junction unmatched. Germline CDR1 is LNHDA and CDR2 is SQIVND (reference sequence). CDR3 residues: CASSIEGRLASTGELFF. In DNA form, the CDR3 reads TGTGCCAGTAGTATAGAGGGACGACTAGCGTCCACCGGGGAGCTGTTTTTT.

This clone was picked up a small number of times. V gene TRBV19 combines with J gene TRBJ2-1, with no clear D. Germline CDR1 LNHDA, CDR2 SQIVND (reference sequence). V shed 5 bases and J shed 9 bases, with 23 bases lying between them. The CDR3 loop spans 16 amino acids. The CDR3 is CASSWSWARGSSEQFF. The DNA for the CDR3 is TGTGCCAGTAGTTGGTCCTGGGCCCGTGGGTCCAGTGAGCAGTTCTTC.

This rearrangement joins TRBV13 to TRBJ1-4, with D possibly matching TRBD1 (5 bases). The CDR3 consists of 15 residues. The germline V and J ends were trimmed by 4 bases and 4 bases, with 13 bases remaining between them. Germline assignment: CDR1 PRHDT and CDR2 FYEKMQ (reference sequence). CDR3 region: CASSSLGGLNEKLFF. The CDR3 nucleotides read TGTGCCAGCAGCTCCCTTGGGGGTCTTAATGAAAAACTGTTTTTT.

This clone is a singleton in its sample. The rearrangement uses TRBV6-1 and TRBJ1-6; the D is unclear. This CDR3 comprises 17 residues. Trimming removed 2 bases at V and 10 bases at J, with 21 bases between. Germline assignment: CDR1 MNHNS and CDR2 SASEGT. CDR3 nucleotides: TGTGCCAGCAGTGAATCGTGGGCAGTTGGAGGGCGCTCACCCCTCCACTTT. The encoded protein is CASSESWAVGGRSPLHF.

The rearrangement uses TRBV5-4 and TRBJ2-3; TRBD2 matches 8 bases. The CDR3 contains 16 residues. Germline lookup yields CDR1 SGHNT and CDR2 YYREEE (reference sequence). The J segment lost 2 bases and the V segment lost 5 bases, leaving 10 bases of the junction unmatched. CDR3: CASSRPGTSTTDTQYF. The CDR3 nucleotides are TGTGCCAGCAGTCGTCCCGGGACTAGTACCACAGATACGCAGTATTTT.

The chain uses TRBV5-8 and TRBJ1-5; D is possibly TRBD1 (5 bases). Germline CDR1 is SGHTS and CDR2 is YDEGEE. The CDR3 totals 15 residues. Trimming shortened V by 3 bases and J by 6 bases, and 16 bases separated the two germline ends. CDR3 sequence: CASSYGTPVSQPQHF. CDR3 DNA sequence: TGTGCCAGCAGCTACGGGACCCCTGTAAGTCAGCCCCAGCATTTT.

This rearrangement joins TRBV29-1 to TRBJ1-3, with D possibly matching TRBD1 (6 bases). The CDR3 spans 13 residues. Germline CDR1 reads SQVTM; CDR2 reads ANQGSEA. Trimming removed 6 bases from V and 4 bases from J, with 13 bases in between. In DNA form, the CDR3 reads TGCAGCGTCCGGGACACCTTAGGAAACACCATATATTTT. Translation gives CSVRDTLGNTIYF. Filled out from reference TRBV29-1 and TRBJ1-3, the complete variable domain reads SAVISQKPSRDICQRGTSLTIQCQVDSQVTMMFWYRQQPGQSLTLIATANQGSEATYESGFVIDKFPISRPNLTFSTLTVSNMSPEDSSIYLCSVRDTLGNTIYFGEGSWLTVV.

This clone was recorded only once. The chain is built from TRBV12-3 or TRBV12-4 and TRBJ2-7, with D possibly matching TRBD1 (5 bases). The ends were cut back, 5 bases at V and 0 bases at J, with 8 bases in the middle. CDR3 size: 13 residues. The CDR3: CASSDSSSYEQYF. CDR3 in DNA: TGTGCCAGCAGTGACAGCAGCTCCTACGAGCAGTACTTC.

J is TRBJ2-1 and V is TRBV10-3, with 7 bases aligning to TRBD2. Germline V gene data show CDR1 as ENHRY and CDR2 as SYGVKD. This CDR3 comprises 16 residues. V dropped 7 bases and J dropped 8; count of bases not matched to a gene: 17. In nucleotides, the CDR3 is TGTGCCATCAAGGGTCCAGCGGGACCTCAGGGCGATGAGCAGTTCTTC. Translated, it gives CAIKGPAGPQGDEQFF.

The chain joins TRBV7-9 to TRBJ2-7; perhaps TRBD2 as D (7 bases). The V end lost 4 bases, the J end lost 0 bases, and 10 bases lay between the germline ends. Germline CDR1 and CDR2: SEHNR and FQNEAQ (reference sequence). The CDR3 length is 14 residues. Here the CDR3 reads CASSSRGPSYEQYF. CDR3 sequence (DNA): TGTGCCAGCAGCTCGCGGGGGCCCTCCTACGAGCAGTACTTC.

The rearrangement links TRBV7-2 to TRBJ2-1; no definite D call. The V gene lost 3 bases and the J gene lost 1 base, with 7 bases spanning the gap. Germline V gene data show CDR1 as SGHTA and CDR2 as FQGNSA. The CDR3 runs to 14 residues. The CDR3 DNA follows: TGTGCCAGCAGCTTTATGGGTTCCTACAATGAGCAGTTCTTC. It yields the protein CASSFMGSYNEQFF.

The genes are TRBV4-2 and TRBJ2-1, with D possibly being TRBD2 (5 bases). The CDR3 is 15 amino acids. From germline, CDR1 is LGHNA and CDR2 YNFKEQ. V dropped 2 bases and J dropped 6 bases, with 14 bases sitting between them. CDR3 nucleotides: TGTGCCAGCAGCCAATCGCGGGTCTCAACCAATGAGCAGTTCTTC. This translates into CASSQSRVSTNEQFF.

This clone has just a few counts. The CDR3 DNA is TGTGCCAGCAGTTTCAGGGACAGACACTATGGCTACACCTTC. It encodes CASSFRDRHYGYTF. This rearrangement joins TRBV28 to TRBJ1-2, with 7 positions matching TRBD1. Germline trimming cut 3 bases from V and 3 bases from J; bases unmatched to any gene: 4. CDR3 length: 14 amino acids. From germline, CDR1 is MDHEN and CDR2 SYDVKM.

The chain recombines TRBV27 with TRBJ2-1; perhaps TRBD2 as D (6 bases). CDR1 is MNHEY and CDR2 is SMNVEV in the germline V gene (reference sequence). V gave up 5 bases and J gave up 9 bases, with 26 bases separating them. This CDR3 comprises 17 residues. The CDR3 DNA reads TGTGCCAGCAGTCAAACCCGGGGGACTCTGGACGGGGCTGAGCAGTTCTTC. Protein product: CASSQTRGTLDGAEQFF.

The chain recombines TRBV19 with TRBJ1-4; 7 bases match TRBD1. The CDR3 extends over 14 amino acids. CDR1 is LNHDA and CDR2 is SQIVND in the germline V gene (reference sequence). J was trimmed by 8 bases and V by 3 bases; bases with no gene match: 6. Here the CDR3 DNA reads TGTGCCAGTAGTATTGGACAGGTTGACGAAAAACTGTTTTTT. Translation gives CASSIGQVDEKLFF.

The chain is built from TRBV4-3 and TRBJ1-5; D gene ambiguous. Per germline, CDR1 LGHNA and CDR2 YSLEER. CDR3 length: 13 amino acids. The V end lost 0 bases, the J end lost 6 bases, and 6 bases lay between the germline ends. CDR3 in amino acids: CASSQDLIQPQHF. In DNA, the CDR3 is TGCGCCAGCAGCCAAGATCTCATTCAGCCCCAGCATTTT.

CDR3 DNA: TGTGCCAGCTCACCACCCCAGGAGACCCAGTACTTC. Protein product: CASSPPQETQYF. This rearrangement joins TRBV18 to TRBJ2-5; D gene uncertain. V gave up 0 bases and J gave up 5 bases, with 4 bases separating them. CDR3 length: 12 residues. Germline V CDR1 and CDR2: KGHSH, LQKENI. Based on the CDR3 plus reference TRBV18 and TRBJ2-5, the full variable domain is NAGVMQNPRHLVRRRGQEARLRCSPMKGHSHVYWYRQLPEEGLKFMVYLQKENIIDESGMPKERFSAEFPKEGPSILRIQQVVRGDSAAYFCASSPPQETQYFGPGTRLLVL.

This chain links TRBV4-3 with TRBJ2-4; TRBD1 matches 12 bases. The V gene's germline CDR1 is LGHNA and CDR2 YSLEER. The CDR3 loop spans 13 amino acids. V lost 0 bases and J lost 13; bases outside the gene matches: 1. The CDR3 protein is CASSQEGQGAQYF. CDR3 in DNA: TGCGCCAGCAGCCAAGAGGGACAGGGGGCGCAGTACTTC.

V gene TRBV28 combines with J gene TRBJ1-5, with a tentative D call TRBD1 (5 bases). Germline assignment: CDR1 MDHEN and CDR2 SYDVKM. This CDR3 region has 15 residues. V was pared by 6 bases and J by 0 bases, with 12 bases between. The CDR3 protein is CASSRGLISNQPQHF. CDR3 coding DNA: TGTGCCAGCAGCCGGGGACTTATTAGCAATCAGCCCCAGCATTTT.

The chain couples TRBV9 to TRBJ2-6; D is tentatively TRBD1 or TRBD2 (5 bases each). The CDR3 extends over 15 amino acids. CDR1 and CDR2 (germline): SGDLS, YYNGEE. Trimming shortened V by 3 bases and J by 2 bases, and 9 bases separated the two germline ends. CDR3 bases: TGTGCCAGCAGCGCCATGGGGGCTGGGGCCAACGTCCTGACTTTC. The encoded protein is CASSAMGAGANVLTF.

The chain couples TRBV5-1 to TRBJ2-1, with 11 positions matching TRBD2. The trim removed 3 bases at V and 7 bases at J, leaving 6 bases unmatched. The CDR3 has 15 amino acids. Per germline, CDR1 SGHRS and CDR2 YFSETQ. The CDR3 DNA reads TGCGCCAGCAGCTCTACTAGCGGGGGACGGAATGAGCAGTTCTTC. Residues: CASSSTSGGRNEQFF.

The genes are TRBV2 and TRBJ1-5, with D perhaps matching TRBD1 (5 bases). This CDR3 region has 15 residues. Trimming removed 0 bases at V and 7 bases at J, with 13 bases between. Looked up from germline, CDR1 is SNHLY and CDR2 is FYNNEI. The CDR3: CASSEAWDVSQPQHF. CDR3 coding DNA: TGTGCCAGCAGTGAAGCTTGGGACGTTAGCCAGCCCCAGCATTTT.

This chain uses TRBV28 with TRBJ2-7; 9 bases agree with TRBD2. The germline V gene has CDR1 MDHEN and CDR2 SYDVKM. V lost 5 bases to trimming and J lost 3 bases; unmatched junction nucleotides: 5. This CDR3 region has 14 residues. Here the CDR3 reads CASSQGTSNYEQYF. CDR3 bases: TGTGCCAGCAGTCAAGGGACTAGCAACTACGAGCAGTACTTC.